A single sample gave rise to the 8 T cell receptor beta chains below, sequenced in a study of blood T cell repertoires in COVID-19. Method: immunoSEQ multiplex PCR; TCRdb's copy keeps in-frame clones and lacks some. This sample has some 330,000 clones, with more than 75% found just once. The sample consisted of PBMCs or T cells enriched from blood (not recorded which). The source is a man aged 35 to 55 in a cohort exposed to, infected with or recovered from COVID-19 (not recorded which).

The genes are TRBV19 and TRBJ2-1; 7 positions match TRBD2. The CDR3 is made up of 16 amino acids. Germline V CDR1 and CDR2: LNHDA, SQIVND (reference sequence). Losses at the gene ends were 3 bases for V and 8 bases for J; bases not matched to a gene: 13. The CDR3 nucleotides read TGTGCCAGTAGTATGAGAGGGGTAGCGGCGGGGGATGAGCAGTTCTTC. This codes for CASSMRGVAAGDEQFF.

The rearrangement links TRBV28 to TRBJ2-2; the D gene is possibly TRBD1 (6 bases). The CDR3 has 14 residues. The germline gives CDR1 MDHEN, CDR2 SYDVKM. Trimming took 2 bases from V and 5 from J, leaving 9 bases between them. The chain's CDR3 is CASSLSDRTGELFF. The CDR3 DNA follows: TGTGCCAGCAGTTTAAGTGACAGGACCGGGGAGCTGTTTTTT.

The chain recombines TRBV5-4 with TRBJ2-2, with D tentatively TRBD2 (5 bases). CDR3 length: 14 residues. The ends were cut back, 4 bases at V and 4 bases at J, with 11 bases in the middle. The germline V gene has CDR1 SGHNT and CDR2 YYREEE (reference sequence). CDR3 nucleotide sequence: TGTGCCAGCAGCCCTAGCAGCCTCACCGGGGAGCTGTTTTTT. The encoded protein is CASSPSSLTGELFF.

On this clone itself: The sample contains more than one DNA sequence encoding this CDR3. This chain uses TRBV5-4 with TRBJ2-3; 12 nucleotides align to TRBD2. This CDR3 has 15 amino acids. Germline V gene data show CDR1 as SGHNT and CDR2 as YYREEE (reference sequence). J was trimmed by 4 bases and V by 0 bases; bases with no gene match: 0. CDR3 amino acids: CASSLGLAGADTQYF. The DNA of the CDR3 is TGTGCCAGCAGCTTGGGACTAGCGGGAGCAGATACGCAGTATTTT. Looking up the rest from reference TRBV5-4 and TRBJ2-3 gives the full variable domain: ETGVTQSPTHLIKTRGQQVTLRCSSQSGHNTVSWYQQALGQGPQFIFQYYREEENGRGNFPPRFSGLQFPNYSSELNVNALELDDSALYLCASSLGLAGADTQYFGPGTRLTVL.

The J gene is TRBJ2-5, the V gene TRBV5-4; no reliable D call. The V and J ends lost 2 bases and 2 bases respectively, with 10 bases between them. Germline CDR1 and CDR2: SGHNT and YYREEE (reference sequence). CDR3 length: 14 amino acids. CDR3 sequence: CASSLANGQETQYF. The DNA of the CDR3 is TGTGCCAGCAGCTTAGCAAACGGGCAAGAGACCCAGTACTTC.

The CDR3 here is CASSLVASGRDEQFF. The DNA for the CDR3 is TGTGCCAGCAGCTTGGTGGCTAGCGGGAGGGATGAGCAGTTCTTC. This chain uses TRBV5-4 with TRBJ2-1; 12 nucleotides agree with TRBD2. The length of the CDR3 is 15 residues. Germline V lookup: CDR1 SGHNT, CDR2 YYREEE (reference sequence). V was clipped by 0 bases and J by 8 bases; unmatched bases: 3.

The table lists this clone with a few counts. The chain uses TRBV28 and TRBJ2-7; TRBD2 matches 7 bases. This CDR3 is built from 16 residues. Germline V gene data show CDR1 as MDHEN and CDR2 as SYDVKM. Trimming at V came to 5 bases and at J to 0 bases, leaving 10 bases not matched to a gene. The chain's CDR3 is CASSPTSAESSYEQYF. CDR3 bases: TGTGCCAGCAGTCCAACTAGCGCCGAAAGCTCCTACGAGCAGTACTTC. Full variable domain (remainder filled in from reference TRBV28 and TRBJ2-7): DVKVTQSSRYLVKRTGEKVFLECVQDMDHENMFWYRQDPGLGLRLIYFSYDVKMKEKGDIPEGYSVSREKKERFSLILESASTNQTSMYLCASSPTSAESSYEQYFGPGTRLTVT.

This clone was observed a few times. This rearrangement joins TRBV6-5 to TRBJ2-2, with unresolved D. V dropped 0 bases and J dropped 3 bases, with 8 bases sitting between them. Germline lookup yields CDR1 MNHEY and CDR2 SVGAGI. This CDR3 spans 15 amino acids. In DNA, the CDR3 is TGTGCCAGCAGTTACTCGGGCCACGACACCGGGGAGCTGTTTTTT. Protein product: CASSYSGHDTGELFF.